This record covers a single T cell receptor (beta chain). The protocol was immunoSEQ multiplex PCR, while the TCRdb copy is restricted to in-frame clones and leaves out a portion. The sample has around 190,000 clones, 83% seen once. CDR1 is KGHDR, CDR2 SFDVKD, per germline. J lost 3 bases, V lost 6 bases, and 5 bases had no gene match. The CDR3 contains 14 residues. These data are taken from a study of blood T cell repertoires in COVID-19. Overall study: Italy, Spain and the United States were the sources of the convalescent and acute COVID-19 samples. Sources were T cells, B-cell-depleted T cells, or PBMCs; the material itself was cDNA or gDNA.

The sample consisted of peripheral blood. This chain connects TRBV24-1 to TRBJ2-5; 8 bases map to TRBD2. The clonotype originates from a human donor in a cohort sampled during active COVID-19. DNA of the CDR3: TGTGCCACCAGTAAAAGCGGGGGTAAAGAGACCCAGTACTTC. The encoded protein is CATSKSGGKETQYF.